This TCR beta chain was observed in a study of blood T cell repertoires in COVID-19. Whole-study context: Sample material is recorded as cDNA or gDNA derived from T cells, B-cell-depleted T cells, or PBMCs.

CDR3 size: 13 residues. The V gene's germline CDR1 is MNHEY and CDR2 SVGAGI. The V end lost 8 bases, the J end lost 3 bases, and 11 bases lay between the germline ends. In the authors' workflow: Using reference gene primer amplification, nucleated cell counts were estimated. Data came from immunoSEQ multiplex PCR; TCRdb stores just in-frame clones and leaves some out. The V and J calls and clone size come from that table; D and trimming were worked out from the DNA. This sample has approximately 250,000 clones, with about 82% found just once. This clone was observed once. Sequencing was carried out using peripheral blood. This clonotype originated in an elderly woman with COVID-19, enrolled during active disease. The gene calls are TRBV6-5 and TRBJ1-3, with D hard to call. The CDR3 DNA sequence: TGTGCCAGCGGGCTTTCACATGGAAACACCATATATTTT. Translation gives CASGLSHGNTIYF.